This TCR beta chain comes out of a study of cytomegalovirus exposure and HLA in healthy donors (dated by TCRdb to 2017 to 2019). Regarding the research as a whole: An earlier analysis of some 600 of the donors reported about 280 Gb of sequence data and 95 million to 120 million unique TCR beta sequences obtained from 150 million to 200 million T cells. All discovery cohort repertoires had been generated on a single sequencing platform. The study used immunosequencing to profile the T cell repertoires of 666 subjects and linked those repertoires to cytomegalovirus serostatus. Rather than using new phenotypic data, the later analysis identified candidate immune exposures from TCR beta sequences and from how often those sequences occurred across donors. Alongside the repertoire data, information on donor age, sex, ethnicity and CMV serostatus was compiled. The number of donors typed differed by locus, with roughly 629-640 for A, B, C, DRB1 and DQB1, 522 for DQA1, some 570 for DPA1, and around 450 for DPB1. In addition to the first cohort of about 650 subjects, a separate validation cohort of approximately 130 different subjects was used. In an earlier analysis of 587 of the donors, high-throughput TCR beta sequencing was used to judge whether each TCR beta V gene segment behaved as functional or pseudogenic. In a later analysis, previously published TCR beta repertoires from more than 500 donors were re-analyzed and high-resolution HLA genotyping was added so that TCR occurrence patterns could be studied. Among the roughly 400 genotyped donors, around 81% belonged to the genetic ancestry cluster associated with self-reported Caucasian donors. To predict cytomegalovirus infection status, the study brought together high-throughput TCR immunosequencing, statistical association of individual TCRs with disease status, and machine learning. A later genetic analysis used genome-wide SNP genotypes for about 60% of the 666 donors, treating that subset as a discovery cohort. Five DR-DQ haplotypes were handled as single units for association and clustering because linkage in the cohort was strong. The study was designed to test whether signatures of past pathogen exposure could be identified by cataloging public T cell receptors. Among 300 to 500 genotyped donors of the cohort, an average of approximately 240,000 unique TCR beta nucleotide sequences was sequenced per donor, of which about 19% were non-productive. An early release covering more than 500 HLA-typed donors comprised 300 to 350 gigabases of sequencing data and tens of millions of unique TCR sequences. Class I and class II HLA loci were covered by the typing at four-digit resolution. What the research found in general, with its limitations: Only TCR beta chains were sequenced in this cohort, and the absence of alpha or paired-chain data limited detectable features. A few of the identified cytomegalovirus-associated TCR beta chains were confirmed in vitro to be specific for cytomegalovirus antigens. Some IMGT-functional V segments, including TRBV6-2 and TRBV6-3, could not be distinguished by the 87-base-pair reads and were therefore excluded. Because HLA typing was unavailable for some donors at each locus, only the typed subset was used in association tests. While some public TCRs were present in many individuals, most TCR sequences turned up only very rarely across donors. For the cohort, immune exposure information was limited to CMV serostatus. According to a later analysis, most CMV-associated TCR beta chains appeared to be HLA-restricted, and the HLA associations seemed to be driven largely by CMV exposure. A further reported finding was that TCR beta sequences accurately predicted the HLA-A and HLA-B alleles for most subjects in the first cohort. According to a later analysis, TCR association rates differed among HLA loci, with DRB1 alleles showing the most associated TCRs and HLA-C alleles showing the fewest. In the study, some 160 TCR beta chains were listed as associated with cytomegalovirus. Because counts were too low, roughly 17 rarely observed V segments, including chromosome 9 orphons, were left out of the earlier analysis of a few hundred of the donors. Presence/absence analyses assumed roughly uniform sequencing depth across donors, an assumption that may not hold. A cluster of highly shared sequence variants was judged likely to represent a technical artifact of the sequencing pipeline. In an earlier analysis of more than 500 of the donors, most TCR beta V segments appeared in productive rearrangements about 90% or about 30% of the time, broadly matching IMGT annotations. The classifier was reported to diagnose cytomegalovirus status with high specificity and sensitivity in both the original cohort and the validation cohort. In a later genetic analysis, fewer N-insertions in productive TCRs were reported among donors in an Asian-associated ancestry cluster than the approximately 670-donor mean. According to the authors, the approach could potentially be generalized to other disease states and immunological phenotypes. At a false discovery rate of 0.05, a later analysis linked around 17,000 TCR beta sequences to specific HLA alleles. V-gene and J-gene trimming of TCR beta chains was associated with a missense DCLRE1C variant in a later genetic analysis, and the association was replicated in an independent cohort. According to a later analysis, parvovirus B19, influenza, CMV and Epstein-Barr virus appeared linked to several top co-occurrence clusters. When HLA alleles, especially DR and DQ, strongly co-occurred, attributing TCR associations to individual alleles was difficult. A later analysis found that HLA-associated TCR beta chains were more clonally expanded and had lower generation probabilities than equally common non-associated chains. Linkage disequilibrium might explain the correlated functional status among segregating V segments, but an unknown experimental factor could not be ruled out.

The germline V gene encodes CDR1 MGHRA and CDR2 YSYEKL. CDR3 length: 16 amino acids, cysteine to phenylalanine. The read is trimmed to its CDR3 DNA, 48 bases read in frame from base 1. V is shortened by 1 base, J by 4 bases, and the region joining them spans 14 bases. Points on this clone: Its antigen is not yet known. No base-level quality is on record; no much larger clone is a single base apart.

Preparation of the library involved the immunoSEQ multiplex PCR assay. For the multiplex PCR, a mixture combining 60 forward primers for TCR Vbeta segments and 13 reverse primers for TCR Jbeta segments was used. Amplification of the CDR3 region of rearranged TCR beta genes was performed with a multiplex PCR assay on genomic DNA. The amplified TCR beta libraries were sequenced on the Illumina HiSeq System as 87-base-pair reads. The paper's data handling went like this. A later analysis tallied tens of millions of unique TCR beta chains across the 666 repertoires, and approximately 11 million of those chains were shared by two or more donors. To remove PCR and sequencing errors, raw reads were error-corrected and collapsed into unique sequences using a nearest-neighbor algorithm that merged closely related sequences. CDR3 sequences were aligned to IMGT reference sequences to assign V, D and J gene segments. For a sequence to be retained, a match of at least six nucleotides to both a V gene segment and a J gene segment was required. Rearrangements were called productive when the CDR3 lacked stop codons and stayed in frame with V and J; all others were non-productive. Following IMGT convention, CDR3 was defined as the stretch from the second conserved V-encoded cysteine up to the conserved J-encoded phenylalanine. The earlier analysis of a few hundred of the donors excluded sequences that lacked an unambiguous match to a single V gene segment. In an earlier analysis of several hundred of the donors, V segments were called functional above 56.7% productive rearrangements and were called segregating when the between-donor standard deviation exceeded 5%. A statistical classification framework was developed to diagnose cytomegalovirus status using the catalog of TCR beta chain sequences. In a later analysis, TCR nucleotide sequences were compared against IMGT/GENE-DB human TR gene sequences so that V and J genes could be assigned. A later analysis assigned CDR3 sequences and most-parsimonious VDJ recombination scenarios with the TCRdist pipeline. In a later analysis, each TCR beta chain was defined by its CDR3 amino acid sequence together with its V-gene family, and reads lacking a unique V-gene family were excluded. To address suspected cross-contamination and a sequencing artifact, a later analysis removed over 500 highly shared, low-generation-probability nucleotide sequences. In a later analysis, a clonal expansion index was calculated for each public chain from normalized within-repertoire ranks of inferred template counts. In a later analysis, generation probabilities were computed using a VDJ recombination model fitted to out-of-frame rearrangements, and the results were checked against IGoR. Hypergeometric tests were used in a later analysis to score TCR-TCR, TCR-HLA and TCR-CMV co-occurrence, with a repertoire-size bias correction applied to the TCR pairs. A later analysis estimated false discovery rates by permuting HLA or CMV assignments 20 times. In a later analysis, co-occurring TCRs were grouped using DBSCAN, and TCRdist sequence similarity was added for clustering within HLA-allele-positive subsets. Repertoires with fewer than 30,000 or more than 120,000 public chains were left out of co-occurrence clustering, as were five repertoires with anomalous nucleotide sharing. TCRdb provides this immuneACCESS table in a form limited to in-frame rearrangements. Some clones are lacking; in checked studies, under half of them reflect an unresolved V gene, and why the rest are absent is not known. The V and J calls and clone size come from that table; D and trimming were worked out from the DNA. Recorded for this sample are approximately 170,000 clones; roughly 81% of them occurred a single time. The ten top clones hold about 3% of the sample.

The cohort consisted of hundreds of healthy bone marrow donors. Cohort members were all nominally healthy when sampled, although unrecorded immune exposures were likely present. The donor tested CMV seropositive, placing the donor among the 289 seropositive members of the cohort. Every donor gave a peripheral blood sample, and the peripheral blood mononuclear cells from that sample were used for TCR beta sequencing. Genomic DNA extraction from the blood cell samples was performed with the Qiagen DNeasy Blood Extraction Kit. The V and J genes are TRBV4-1 and TRBJ2-1, and TRBD2 may be the D gene, going by 5 matching bases. Sequencing used PBMCs. The sequence derives from a woman aged 25-40 years in good health and CMV-seropositive. The nucleotide sequence is given as TGCGCCAGCAGCCAAGCCTCTATGGGGAGTTACAATGAGCAGTTCTTC. It translates to CASSQASMGSYNEQFF.